This T cell receptor (beta chain) came from a study of T cell responses to AZD1222 COVID-19 vaccine (dated by TCRdb to the early 2020s). Background for the entire study: AZD1222 recipients whose second dose came at about 4 weeks and those whose second dose came at about 12 weeks were combined into one group, since spike-specific TCR depth and breadth did not differ between the two schedules. TCR sequencing was performed for approximately 240 trial participants, of whom around 210 were given two doses of AZD1222 and around 25 were given two doses of MenACWY control vaccine. Trial participants were enrolled by age into 18-55, 56-69 and 70-plus year subgroups, with 148, 28 and 57 TCR-sequenced participants respectively. The paper's findings and limits, for the study overall: After two AZD1222 doses, spike-specific TCR breadth and depth were significantly higher than at day 0 and than in MenACWY recipients. Conclusions about previously exposed vaccinees are limited because only a handful of AZD1222 recipients were SARS-CoV-2 seropositive at baseline. Vaccine-associated CD4 TCRs spanned the whole spike protein, with dominant responses in regions 160-218 and 743-854. Participants were mostly white British, with more females than males. The authors suggested clonal diversity may have been underestimated. Because no samples from the day 14 peak response were available, repertoires could be characterized only after the peak T cell response. Reportedly, almost half of the unique spike-specific TCRs recognized epitopes lying outside the regions that are mutated in the B.1.351 and B.1.1.7 variants. The 56-69-year group was small, and its depth increase did not reach significance, likely because of low power.

The time point label on this specimen signifies: baseline before first vaccination. Vaccinee samples were obtained from the UK trials COV001 and COV002, which included a single-blind randomized controlled phase 2/3 trial of AZD1222 (ChAdOx1 nCoV-19) in healthy adults. Trial participant PBMC samples were collected at day 0 and day 28 after the second dose for TCRbeta chain sequencing. CDR1 and CDR2 (SGHNT, YYREEE) derive from the germline V gene (reference sequence). At the junction V is shortened by 4 bases and J by 8 bases, with 15 bases in between. Inclusive of the bounding cysteine and phenylalanine, the CDR3 is 13 residues long. Of all the DNA, just the CDR3 is kept, 39 bases in frame from base 1. The CDR3 regions of human TCRbeta chains were analyzed by immunosequencing. In the paper's pipeline: TCRs in the repertoires were compared against a reference library of SARS-CoV-2-specific TCRs that had been generated with the MIRA antigen-specificity platform. Breadth meant the fraction of unique TCRs that were SARS-CoV-2-associated, whereas depth meant the fraction of total T cells that were SARS-CoV-2-associated. Using the MIRA data, each spike-specific TCR was assigned both to the spike region to which the TCR was reactive and to a CD4 or CD8 class. Log10-transformed breadth and depth values were compared by one-way ANOVA with Sidak's multiple comparisons tests. The immuneACCESS repertoire file appears here via TCRdb, limited to in-frame rearrangements. These files lack a portion of the clones; in checked studies, under half of the deficit traces to unresolved V genes, and the cause of the others is not known. D and trimming come from the DNA, and the V and J calls and clone size come from that table. This sample holds 100,000 to 140,000 clones; approximately 86% were observed only once. Approximately 4% of the sample lies in the top ten.

Notes on this clone: Which antigen it targets is not known. No base-level quality is on record; no much larger clone is a single base apart.

Specimen: peripheral blood, collected on day 0 of AZD1222 vaccination. This TCR was recovered from an adult in good health. The V and J segments used are TRBV5-4 and TRBJ1-1, and the D gene may be TRBD1, 6 bases matching. This receptor has the CDR3 CASSLRQEVEAFF. The sequenced DNA: TGTGCCAGCAGCCTAAGACAGGAAGTCGAAGCTTTCTTT.